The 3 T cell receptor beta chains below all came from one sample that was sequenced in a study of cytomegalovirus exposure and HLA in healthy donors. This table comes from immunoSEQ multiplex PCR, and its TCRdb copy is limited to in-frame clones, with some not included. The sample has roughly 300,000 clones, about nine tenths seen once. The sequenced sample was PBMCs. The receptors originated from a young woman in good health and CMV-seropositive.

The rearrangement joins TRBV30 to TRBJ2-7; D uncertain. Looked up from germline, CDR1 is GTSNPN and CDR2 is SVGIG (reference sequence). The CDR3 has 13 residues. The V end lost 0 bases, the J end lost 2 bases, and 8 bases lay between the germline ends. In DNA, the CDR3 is TGTGCCTGGAGTGTCCACTCTCCCTACGAGCAGTACTTC. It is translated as CAWSVHSPYEQYF.

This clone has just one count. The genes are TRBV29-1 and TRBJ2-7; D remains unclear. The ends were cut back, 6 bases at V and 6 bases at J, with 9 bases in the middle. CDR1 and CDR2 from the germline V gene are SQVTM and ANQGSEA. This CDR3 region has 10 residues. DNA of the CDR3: TGCAGCGTGGGTGTGACCGAGCAGTACTTC. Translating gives CSVGVTEQYF.

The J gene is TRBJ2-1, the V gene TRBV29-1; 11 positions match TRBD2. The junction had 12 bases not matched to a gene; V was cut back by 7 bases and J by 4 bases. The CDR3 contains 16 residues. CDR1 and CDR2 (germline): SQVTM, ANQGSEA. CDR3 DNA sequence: TGCAGCGCAAAATTCGGACTAGCGGGTCCGTACAATGAGCAGTTCTTC. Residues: CSAKFGLAGPYNEQFF.